This T cell receptor beta chain was found in a study of early T cells in non-severe SARS-CoV-2 infection (dated by TCRdb to about 2021). In terms of the full investigation: Bulk RNA from unsorted whole blood was used for TCR sequencing, so alpha and beta chains could not be paired. Summary of the overall study and its limitations: VDJdb matching was skewed toward anti-spike CD8 responses, so virus-specific expansions were likely underestimated and private and CD4 specificities were missed.

Library method: 5' RACE. TCRdb lists the instrument as NextSeq 500. The TCR library protocol attached unique molecular identifiers to individual cDNA molecules to correct for sequencing error and PCR bias. Sequencing covered both TCR alpha and beta chains, and within each sample the abundances of alpha and beta sequences were tightly co-correlated. Per the authors' processing: Decombinator V4 was used to annotate TCR sequences for V gene, J gene and CDR3. TCRs were defined as expanded if a significant change between any two time points was detected under a Poisson model with p below 0.0001. TCR abundances were normalised to the total number of TCRs sequenced per sample and were expressed as counts per million. VDJdb, accessed on 1 November 2021, was searched for TCRs annotated for CMV, EBV and SARS-CoV-2, and TCRs annotated for more than one antigen were excluded. The public sequencing data were trimmed at Q25 with fastp and processed into clonotypes with MiXCR by TCRdb, which kept only in-frame beta chains. A single entry per CDR3 protein holds the most common genes and DNA from its merged rows. For this entry, the V and J calls and clone size follow TCRdb and not the study's own pipeline. Across this sample there are 84,000 or so distinct CDR3 sequences, with about an eighth seen only once. About 2.7% of the sample rests with the top ten.

This clonotype was seen many times. Its specific antigen is unknown. One base away there is no much larger clone; base qualities are not given. This was a case-control study nested in a cohort of healthcare workers in London, UK, who had nasopharyngeal swab PCR tests and blood samples taken every week. Healthcare workers were enrolled in the week of the UK lockdown, from 23 to 31 March 2020, and were followed every week for up to 16 weeks. This sequence was found in an adult who was a healthcare worker with PCR-confirmed SARS-CoV-2 infection or an uninfected control (not recorded which). The sample taken for sequencing was whole blood.

The nucleotide sequence is given as TGTGCCACCAGTGATGGGGGGGCGGCCTACAATGAGCAGTTCTTC. Its product reads: CATSDGGAAYNEQFF. Recombination connected TRBV24-1 to TRBJ2-1, with TRBD2 perhaps the D gene, on 7 matching bases. CDR1 and CDR2 were assigned from the germline V gene as KGHDR and SFDVKD. Trimming takes 3 bases from V and 2 bases from J, and the germline ends sit 10 bases apart. Counted from cysteine to phenylalanine, this CDR3 has 15 amino acids. Only the CDR3 portion is preserved as DNA: 45 bases, with reading frame beginning at the first base.